The 11 T cell receptor beta chains listed next were all sequenced from one sample in a study of T cell repertoires in cytomegalovirus infection. TCRdb redid the calling of the reads with MiXCR, one entry per CDR3 protein. The data show about 360,000 distinct CDR3 sequences, with 15% to 20% seen just once and roughly 8.7% held by the top ten. Sequencing was performed on PBMCs. These receptors all stem from a human donor in good health (CMV status not recorded). Some clones in this sample may be carry-over from other donors' samples.

The J gene is TRBJ2-3, the V gene TRBV5-1; D not certain. The CDR3 has 14 amino acids. V was cut by 0 bases and J by 4 bases, with 9 bases left in between. Germline V CDR1 and CDR2: SGHRS, YFSETQ. Here the CDR3 reads CASSLVGVADTQYF. The CDR3 DNA reads as TGCGCCAGCAGCTTGGTGGGTGTGGCAGATACGCAGTATTTT.

This clonotype was found a few times. CDR3 bases: TGTGCCAGCAGCCAGAGGACTAGCGAAGAGACCCAGTACTTC. Its protein is CASSQRTSEETQYF. This chain links TRBV7-2 with TRBJ2-5, with 9 bases lining up with TRBD2. The CDR3 spans 14 residues. CDR1 is SGHTA and CDR2 is FQGNSA in the germline V gene. The V segment lost 5 bases and the J segment 3 bases; nucleotides outside the gene matches: 4. Full variable domain (outside the CDR3, taken from reference TRBV7-2 and TRBJ2-5): GAGVSQSPSNKVTEKGKDVELRCDPISGHTALYWYRQSLGQGLEFLIYFQGNSAPDKSGLPSDRFSAERTGGSVSTLTIQRTQQEDSAVYLCASSQRTSEETQYFGPGTRLLVL.

The chain has TRBV9 and TRBJ2-1; possible D gene TRBD2, 5 bases. The V end lost 0 bases, the J end lost 7 bases, and 11 bases lay between the germline ends. The V gene's germline CDR1 is SGDLS and CDR2 YYNGEE. CDR3 length equals 14 residues. In nucleotides, the CDR3 is TGTGCCAGCAGCGTAGTCGGACTGGGAAATGAGCAGTTCTTC. Encoded protein: CASSVVGLGNEQFF. Based on the CDR3 plus reference TRBV9 and TRBJ2-1, the full variable domain is DSGVTQTPKHLITATGQRVTLRCSPRSGDLSVYWYQQSLDQGLQFLIQYYNGEERAKGNILERFSAQQFPDLHSELNLSSLELGDSALYFCASSVVGLGNEQFFGPGTRLTVL.

This clonotype was counted only a few times. This sequence joins TRBV20-1 and TRBJ2-3; TRBD1 agrees at 7 bases. The CDR3 has 14 residues. Per the germline V gene, CDR1 is DFQATT and CDR2 is SNEGSKA (reference sequence). After removal of 6 bases from V and 1 base from J, the junction contained 7 bases not matched to a gene. The CDR3 is CSAPNRGGTDTQYF. CDR3 in DNA: TGCAGTGCACCTAACAGGGGCGGCACAGATACGCAGTATTTT.

This sequence joins TRBV10-3 and TRBJ1-2; 8 positions match TRBD1. V was clipped by 2 bases and J by 2 bases; unmatched bases: 4. The CDR3 has 15 amino acids. CDR1 is ENHRY and CDR2 is SYGVKD in the germline V gene. CDR3 loop: CAISEPRTGNYGYTF. CDR3 coding DNA: TGTGCCATCAGTGAGCCTCGGACAGGGAACTATGGCTACACCTTC.

As regards this clonotype: One end of the junction varies from germline; a read error may be responsible. This chain joins TRBV11-2 and TRBJ1-1; TRBD1 might be the D (5 bases). This CDR3 has 14 amino acids. Germline loops: CDR1 SGHAT, CDR2 FQNNGV. The CDR3 sequence is CDSSLGGQNTEAFF. CDR3 nucleotide sequence: TGTGACAGCAGCTTAGGAGGACAGAACACTGAAGCTTTCTTT. The variable domain in full, with the rest retrieved from reference TRBV11-2 and TRBJ1-1, is EAGVAQSPRYKIIEKRQSVAFWCNPISGHATLYWYQQILGQGPKLLIQFQNNGVVDDSQLPKDRFSAERLKGVDSTLKIQPAKLEDSAVYLCDSSLGGQNTEAFFGQGTRLTVV.

There are a few counts of this clonotype. The V gene is TRBV11-2, the J gene TRBJ1-1; D gene ambiguous. CDR1 is SGHAT, CDR2 FQNNGV, per germline. V lost 4 bases and J 5 bases, leaving 14 bases between the germline ends. The CDR3 length is 14 residues. The CDR3 sequence is CASSSLVGGTEAFF. The CDR3 DNA reads TGTGCCAGCAGCTCGCTTGTCGGCGGAACTGAAGCTTTCTTT.

The chain employs TRBV5-1 and TRBJ1-4, with a possible D match to TRBD1 (6 bases). Germline V gene lookup returns CDR1 SGHRS and CDR2 YFSETQ. Trimming cost V 0 bases and J 2 bases, with 14 bases left between them. The CDR3 loop spans 17 amino acids. The CDR3, as DNA: TGCGCCAGCAGCTTGGTTTTCAGGGGATCGACTAATGAAAAACTGTTTTTT. Translating it yields CASSLVFRGSTNEKLFF. The complete variable domain, with remaining parts taken from reference TRBV5-1 and TRBJ1-4, reads KAGVTQTPRYLIKTRGQQVTLSCSPISGHRSVSWYQQTPGQGLQFLFEYFSETQRNKGNFPGRFSGRQFSNSRSEMNVSTLELGDSALYLCASSLVFRGSTNEKLFFGSGTQLSVL.

The rearrangement uses TRBV19 and TRBJ1-5; unclear D gene. Germline V gives CDR1 LNHDA, CDR2 SQIVND (reference sequence). The CDR3 is made up of 15 amino acids. V was clipped by 3 bases and J by 5 bases, with 14 bases between them. Written as DNA, the CDR3 is TGTGCCAGTAGTATTGGTAGGGCTTGGGATCAGCCCCAGCATTTT. Its protein is CASSIGRAWDQPQHF.

This clonotype appeared many times. The chain couples TRBV19 to TRBJ2-3; D remains ambiguous. The CDR3 spans 14 residues. V lost 6 bases, J lost 4 bases, and 14 bases lay in between. Germline V gives CDR1 LNHDA, CDR2 SQIVND (reference sequence). The CDR3 reads CASRGLVGSDTQYF. In nucleotides, the CDR3 is TGTGCCAGTAGGGGCCTCGTAGGGTCAGATACGCAGTATTTT.

This clonotype was recorded many times. The CDR3 bases are TGTGCCAGCAGCTCTAGAGACGCGGGAGGGTACAATGAGCAGTTCTTC. Translation: CASSSRDAGGYNEQFF. V is TRBV7-6 and J is TRBJ2-1; 9 bases map to TRBD2. The CDR3 runs 16 residues. V gave up 4 bases and J gave up 4 bases; unmatched junction bases: 8. Per the germline V gene, CDR1 is SGHVS and CDR2 is FNYEAQ.